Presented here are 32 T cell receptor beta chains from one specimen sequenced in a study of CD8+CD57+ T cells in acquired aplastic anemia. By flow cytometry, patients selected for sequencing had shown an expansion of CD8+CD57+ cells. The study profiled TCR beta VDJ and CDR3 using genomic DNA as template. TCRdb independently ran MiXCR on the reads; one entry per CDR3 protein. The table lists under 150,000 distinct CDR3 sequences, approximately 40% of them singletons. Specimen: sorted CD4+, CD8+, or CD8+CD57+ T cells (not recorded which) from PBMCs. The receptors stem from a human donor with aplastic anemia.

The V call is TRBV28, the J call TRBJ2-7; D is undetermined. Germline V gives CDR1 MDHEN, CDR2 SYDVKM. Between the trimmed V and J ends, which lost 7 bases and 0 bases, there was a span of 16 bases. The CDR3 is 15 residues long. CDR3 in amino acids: CASNRPYGSSYEQYF. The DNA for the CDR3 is TGTGCCAGCAACCGGCCCTACGGTTCCTCCTACGAGCAGTACTTC.

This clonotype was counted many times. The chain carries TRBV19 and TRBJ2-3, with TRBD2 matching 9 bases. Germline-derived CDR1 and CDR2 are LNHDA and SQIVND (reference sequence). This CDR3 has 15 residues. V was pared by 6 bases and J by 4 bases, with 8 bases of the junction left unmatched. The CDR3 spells CASRVPGLAPDTQYF. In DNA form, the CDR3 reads TGTGCCAGTAGGGTACCGGGACTAGCTCCAGATACGCAGTATTTT.

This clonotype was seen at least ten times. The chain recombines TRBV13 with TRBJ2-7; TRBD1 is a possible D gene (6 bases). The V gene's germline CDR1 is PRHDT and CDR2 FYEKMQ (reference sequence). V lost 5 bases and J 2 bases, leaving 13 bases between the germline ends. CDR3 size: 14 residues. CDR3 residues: CASSLPGAPYEQYF. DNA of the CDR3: TGTGCCAGCAGCCTTCCAGGGGCGCCCTACGAGCAGTACTTC.

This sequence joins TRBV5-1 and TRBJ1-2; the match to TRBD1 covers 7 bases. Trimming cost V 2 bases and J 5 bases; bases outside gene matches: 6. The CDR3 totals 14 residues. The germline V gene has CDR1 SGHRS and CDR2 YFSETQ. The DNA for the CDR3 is TGCGCCAGCAGCTTAGGGACAGTGGATTATGGCTACACCTTC. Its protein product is CASSLGTVDYGYTF.

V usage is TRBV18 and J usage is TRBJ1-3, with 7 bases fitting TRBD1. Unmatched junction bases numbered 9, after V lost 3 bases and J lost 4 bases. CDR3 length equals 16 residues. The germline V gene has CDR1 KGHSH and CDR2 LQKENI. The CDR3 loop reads CASSPQGQAGGNTIYF. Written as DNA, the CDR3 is TGTGCCAGCTCACCCCAAGGACAGGCTGGAGGAAACACCATATATTTT.

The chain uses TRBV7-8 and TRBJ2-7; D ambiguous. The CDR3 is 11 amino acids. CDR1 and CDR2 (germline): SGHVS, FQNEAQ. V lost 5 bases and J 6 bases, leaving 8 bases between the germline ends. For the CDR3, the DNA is TGTGCCAGCAGCCCCCTACTCGAGCAGTACTTC. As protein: CASSPLLEQYF.

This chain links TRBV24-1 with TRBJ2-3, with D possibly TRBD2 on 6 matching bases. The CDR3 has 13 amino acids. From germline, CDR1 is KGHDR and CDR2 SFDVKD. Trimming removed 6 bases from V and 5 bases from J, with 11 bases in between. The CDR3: CATSLGGVDTQYF. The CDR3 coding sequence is TGTGCCACCAGTCTCGGGGGAGTAGATACGCAGTATTTT.

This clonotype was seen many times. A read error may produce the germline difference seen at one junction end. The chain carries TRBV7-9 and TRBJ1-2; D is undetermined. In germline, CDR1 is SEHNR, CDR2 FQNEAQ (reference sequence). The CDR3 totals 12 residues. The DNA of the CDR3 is TGTGCCAGCCGCTTAGCGGACGGTGGCTACACCTTC. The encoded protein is CASRLADGGYTF.

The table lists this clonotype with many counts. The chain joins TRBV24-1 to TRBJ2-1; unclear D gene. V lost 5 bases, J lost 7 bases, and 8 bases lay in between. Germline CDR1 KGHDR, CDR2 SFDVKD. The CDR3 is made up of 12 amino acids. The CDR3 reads CATSGYGNEQFF. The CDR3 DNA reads TGTGCCACCAGTGGTTACGGGAATGAGCAGTTCTTC.

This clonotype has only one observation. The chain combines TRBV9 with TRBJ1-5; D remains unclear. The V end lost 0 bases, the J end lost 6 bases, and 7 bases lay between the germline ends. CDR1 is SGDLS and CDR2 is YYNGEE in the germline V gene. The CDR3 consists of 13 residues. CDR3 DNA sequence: TGTGCCAGCAGCGTAGAAGGAAGTCAGCCCCAGCATTTT. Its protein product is CASSVEGSQPQHF.

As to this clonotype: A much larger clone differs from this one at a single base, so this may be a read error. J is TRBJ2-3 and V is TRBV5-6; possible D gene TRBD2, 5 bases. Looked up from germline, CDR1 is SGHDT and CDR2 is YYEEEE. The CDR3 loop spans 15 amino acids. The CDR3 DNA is TGTGCCGGCAGCTTGGGGAACGGGAAAACAGATACGCAGTATTTT. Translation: CAGSLGNGKTDTQYF. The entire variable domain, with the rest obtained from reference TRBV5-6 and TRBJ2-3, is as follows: DAGVTQSPTHLIKTRGQQVTLRCSPKSGHDTVSWYQQALGQGPQFIFQYYEEEERQRGNFPDRFSGHQFPNYSSELNVNALLLGDSALYLCAGSLGNGKTDTQYFGPGTRLTVL.

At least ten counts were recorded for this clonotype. The CDR3 protein is CSVAWGVVQGSNTEAFF. CDR3 nucleotide sequence: TGCAGCGTTGCTTGGGGGGTGGTACAGGGCTCTAACACTGAAGCTTTCTTT. The chain carries TRBV29-1 and TRBJ1-1; D perhaps matches TRBD1 (6 bases). This CDR3 region has 17 residues. CDR1 is SQVTM and CDR2 is ANQGSEA in the germline V gene. The V end was cut by 4 bases, the J end by 2 bases, with 23 bases between.

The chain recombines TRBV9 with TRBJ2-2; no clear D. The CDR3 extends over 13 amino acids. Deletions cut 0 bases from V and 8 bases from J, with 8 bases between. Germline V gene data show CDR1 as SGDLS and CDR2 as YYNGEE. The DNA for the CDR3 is TGTGCCAGCAGCGTAGTGTTGGGGGGGGAGCTGTTTTTT. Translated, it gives CASSVVLGGELFF.

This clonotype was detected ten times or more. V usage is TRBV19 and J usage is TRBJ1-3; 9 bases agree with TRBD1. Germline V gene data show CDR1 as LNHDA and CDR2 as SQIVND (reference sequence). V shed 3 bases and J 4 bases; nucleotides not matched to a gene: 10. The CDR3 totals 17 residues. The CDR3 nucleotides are TGTGCCAGTAGTATGGGACAGGGACTTATGAAGGGAAACACCATATATTTT. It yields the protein CASSMGQGLMKGNTIYF.

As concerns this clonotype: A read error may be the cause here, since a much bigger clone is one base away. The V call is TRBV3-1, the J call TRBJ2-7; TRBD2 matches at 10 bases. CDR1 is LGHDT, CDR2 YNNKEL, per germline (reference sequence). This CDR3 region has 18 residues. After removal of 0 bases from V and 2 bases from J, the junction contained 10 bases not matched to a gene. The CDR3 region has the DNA TGTGCCAGCAGCCAAGATGTACGGTCGAGCGGGGGGGCCTACGAGCAGTACGTC. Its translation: CASSQDVRSSGGAYEQYV.

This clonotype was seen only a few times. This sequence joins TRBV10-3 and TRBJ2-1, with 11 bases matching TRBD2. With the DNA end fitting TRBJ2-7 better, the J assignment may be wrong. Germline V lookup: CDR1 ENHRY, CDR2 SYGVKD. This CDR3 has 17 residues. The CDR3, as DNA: TGTGCCATCAGTGAGCCAGCGGGACTAGCGGATTACAATGAGCAGTACGTC. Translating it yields CAISEPAGLADYNEQYV.

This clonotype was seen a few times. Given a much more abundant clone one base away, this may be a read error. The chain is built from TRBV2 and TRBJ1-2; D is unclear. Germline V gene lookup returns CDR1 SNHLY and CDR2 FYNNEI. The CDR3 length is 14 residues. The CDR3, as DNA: TGTGCCAGCAGGGGAGTTGGGTCACGCTATGACTACACCTTC. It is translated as CASRGVGSRYDYTF.

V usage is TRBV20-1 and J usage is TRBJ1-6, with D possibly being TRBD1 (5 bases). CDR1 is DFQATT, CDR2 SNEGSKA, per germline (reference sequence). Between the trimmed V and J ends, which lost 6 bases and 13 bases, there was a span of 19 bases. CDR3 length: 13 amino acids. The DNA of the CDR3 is TGCAGTGCCCCCGTTAGGCAGGGTTTGCCCCTCCACTTT. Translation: CSAPVRQGLPLHF.

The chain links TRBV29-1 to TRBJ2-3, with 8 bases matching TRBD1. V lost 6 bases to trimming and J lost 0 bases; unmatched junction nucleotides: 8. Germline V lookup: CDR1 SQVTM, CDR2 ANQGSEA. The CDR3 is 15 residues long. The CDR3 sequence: CSVATGGTSTDTQYF. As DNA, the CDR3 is TGCAGCGTCGCCACAGGGGGGACTAGCACAGATACGCAGTATTTT.

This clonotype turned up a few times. CDR3 DNA sequence: TGTGCCATCAGTAACCCGGGACAGGGCTCGTACGAGCAGTACTTC. This sequence encodes CAISNPGQGSYEQYF. This chain joins TRBV10-3 and TRBJ2-7; 9 bases line up with TRBD1. The CDR3 totals 15 residues. CDR1 and CDR2 from the germline V gene are ENHRY and SYGVKD. The J segment lost 4 bases and the V segment lost 5 bases, leaving 9 bases of the junction unmatched.

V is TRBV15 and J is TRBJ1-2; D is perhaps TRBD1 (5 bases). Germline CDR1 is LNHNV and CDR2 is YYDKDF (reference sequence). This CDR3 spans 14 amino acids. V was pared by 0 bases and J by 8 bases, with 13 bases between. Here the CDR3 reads CATSRDEGLEGYTF. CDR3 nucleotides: TGTGCCACCAGCAGAGATGAGGGACTTGAGGGCTACACCTTC.

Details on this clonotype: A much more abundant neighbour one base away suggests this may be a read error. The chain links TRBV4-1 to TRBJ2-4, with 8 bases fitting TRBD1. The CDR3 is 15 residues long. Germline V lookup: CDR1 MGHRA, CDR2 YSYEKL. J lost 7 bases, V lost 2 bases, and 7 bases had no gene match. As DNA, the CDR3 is TGCGCCAGCAGCCAACCCAGGGGGCGCAGCAACATTCAGTACTTC. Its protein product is CASSQPRGRSNIQYF.

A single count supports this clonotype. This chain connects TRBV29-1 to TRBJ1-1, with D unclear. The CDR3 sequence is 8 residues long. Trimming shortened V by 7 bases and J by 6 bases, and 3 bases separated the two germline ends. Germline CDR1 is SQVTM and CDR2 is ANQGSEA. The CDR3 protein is CSAPEAFF. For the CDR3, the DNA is TGCAGCGCCCCTGAAGCTTTCTTT.

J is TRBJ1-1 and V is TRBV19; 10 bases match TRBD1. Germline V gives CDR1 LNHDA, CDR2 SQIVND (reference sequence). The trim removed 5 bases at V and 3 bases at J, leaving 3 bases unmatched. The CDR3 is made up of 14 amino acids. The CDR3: CASSLGTGDTEAFF. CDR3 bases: TGTGCCAGTAGTCTCGGGACAGGGGACACTGAAGCTTTCTTT.

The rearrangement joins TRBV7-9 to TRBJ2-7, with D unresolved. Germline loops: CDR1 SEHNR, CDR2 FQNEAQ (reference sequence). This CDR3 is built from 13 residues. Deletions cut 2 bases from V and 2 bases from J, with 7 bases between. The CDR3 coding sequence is TGTGCCAGCAGCTTACCGAATACCTACGAGCAGTACTTC. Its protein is CASSLPNTYEQYF.

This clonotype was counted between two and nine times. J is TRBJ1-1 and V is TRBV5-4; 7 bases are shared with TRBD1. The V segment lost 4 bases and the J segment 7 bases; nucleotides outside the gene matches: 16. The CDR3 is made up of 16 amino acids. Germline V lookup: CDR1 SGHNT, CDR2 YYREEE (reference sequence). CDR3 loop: CASSLPGQEAAGEAFF. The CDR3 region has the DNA TGTGCCAGCAGCCTGCCCGGACAGGAAGCTGCTGGTGAAGCTTTCTTT.

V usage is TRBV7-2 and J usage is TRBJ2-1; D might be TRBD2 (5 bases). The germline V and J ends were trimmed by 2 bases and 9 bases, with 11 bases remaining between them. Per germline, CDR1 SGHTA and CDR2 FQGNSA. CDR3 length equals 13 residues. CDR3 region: CASSLTQRSEQFF. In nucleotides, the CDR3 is TGTGCCAGCAGCTTAACTCAGCGGAGTGAGCAGTTCTTC.

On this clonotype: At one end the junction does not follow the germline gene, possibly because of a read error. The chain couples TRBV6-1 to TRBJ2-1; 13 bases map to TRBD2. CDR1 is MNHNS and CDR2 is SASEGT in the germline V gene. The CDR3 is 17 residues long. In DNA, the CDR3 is TGTGCCATCAGTGAGTCGAGGACTAGCGGGGGCTACAATGAGCAGTTCTTC. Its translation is CAISESRTSGGYNEQFF.

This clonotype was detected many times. The CDR3 region has the DNA TGTGCCACCAGCCCCACGAGGGAGCGCACAGATACGCAGTATTTT. The encoded protein is CATSPTRERTDTQYF. The chain carries TRBV15 and TRBJ2-3; D perhaps matches TRBD2 (5 bases). The germline gives CDR1 LNHNV, CDR2 YYDKDF (reference sequence). V was clipped by 5 bases and J by 1 base, with 13 bases between them. The CDR3 totals 15 residues.

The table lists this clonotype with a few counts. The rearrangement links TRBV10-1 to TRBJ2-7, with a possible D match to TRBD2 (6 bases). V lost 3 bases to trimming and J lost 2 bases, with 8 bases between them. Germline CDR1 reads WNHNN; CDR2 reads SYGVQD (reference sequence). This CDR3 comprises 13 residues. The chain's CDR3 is CASSDPGAYEQYF. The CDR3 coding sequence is TGCGCCAGCAGTGATCCGGGGGCCTACGAGCAGTACTTC.

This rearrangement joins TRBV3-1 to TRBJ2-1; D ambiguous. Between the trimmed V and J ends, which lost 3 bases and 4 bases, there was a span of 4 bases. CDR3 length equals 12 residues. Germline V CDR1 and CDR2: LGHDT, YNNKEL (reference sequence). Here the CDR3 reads CASSHTYNEQFF. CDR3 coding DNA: TGTGCCAGCAGCCATACGTACAATGAGCAGTTCTTC.

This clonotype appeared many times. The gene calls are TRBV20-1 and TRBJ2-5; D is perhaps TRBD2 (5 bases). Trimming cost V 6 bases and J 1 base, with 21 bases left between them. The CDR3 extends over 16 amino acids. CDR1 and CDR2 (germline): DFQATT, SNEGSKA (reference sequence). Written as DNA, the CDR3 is TGCAGTGCCCCCACCCCCGCTTGGAGGTCCCAAGAGACCCAGTACTTC. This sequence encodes CSAPTPAWRSQETQYF.